This TCR beta chain stems from a study of OX40 agonist ivuxolimab in advanced cancers. Study background: Three patients responded partially, comprising one with hepatocellular carcinoma and two with cutaneous melanoma. Broader study findings: Patients with a partial response at 0.1-3.0 mg/kg had among the lowest clonal expansion. Relative to CD4+ cells, CD8+ T cells on average had more expanded clones.

Only in-frame clones appear in the TCRdb table, and some are missing; sequencing was by immunoSEQ multiplex PCR. The sample contains 80,000 to 95,000 clones, around 85% of which appear only once. This CDR3 region has 13 residues. The V end was cut by 4 bases, the J end by 4 bases, with 9 bases between. Germline loops: CDR1 SGHRS, CDR2 YFSETQ. This clone was counted between two and nine times. Its target is not known. This chain joins TRBV5-1 and TRBJ1-5; the D is unclear. The receptor was isolated from an adult with an advanced solid tumor such as melanoma, head and neck, liver or kidney cancer. Here the sequenced sample was CD4+ or CD8+ T cells sorted from blood, taken in a trial of the OX40 agonist ivuxolimab. This chain's CDR3 is CASSSEINQPQHF. The CDR3 DNA is TGCGCCAGCAGCAGTGAGATTAATCAGCCCCAGCATTTT.